The entry that follows covers one TCR beta chain sequence. Its cognate antigen is unknown. The entry originates in a study of OX40 agonist ivuxolimab in advanced cancers. Study information: Partial responses occurred in Three dose-escalation patients, one with hepatocellular carcinoma and two with cutaneous melanoma. Study results and caveats: The CD4+ and CD8+ T cells in the blood had expanded clonally by week 6 at 0.1 to 3.0 mg/kg.

Germline CDR1 reads ENHRY; CDR2 reads SYGVKD. The junction had 3 bases not matched to a gene; V was cut back by 2 bases and J by 7 bases. CDR3 length equals 14 residues. The repertoire was sequenced with immunoSEQ multiplex PCR; TCRdb's copy has only in-frame clones and lacks some. This sample yields about 25,000 clones, of which 80% to 90% are seen a single time; about two fifths belongs to the top ten. Cycle 7 day 1, cycle 4 day 1, and baseline were the timepoints at which blood was sampled. The chain employs TRBV10-3 and TRBJ2-1; 9 bases line up with TRBD2. Material: CD4+ or CD8+ T cells sorted from blood, obtained in a trial of the OX40 agonist ivuxolimab. The origin of this receptor is an adult with an advanced solid tumor such as melanoma, head and neck, liver or kidney cancer. The CDR3 loop reads CAISEPLAGNEQFF. The CDR3 bases are TGTGCCATCAGTGAGCCCCTAGCGGGAAATGAGCAGTTCTTC.